The subject of this entry is one T cell receptor (beta chain). The junction shows a germline mismatch at one end, possibly a read error. The authors' processing: To classify distant metastasis in papillary thyroid cancer, a model was built from CDR3 differences across clinicopathological groups. TCRdb re-clonotyped the PCR reads through MiXCR. The V and J calls were determined by TCRdb, not by the authors. The sample yields approximately 31,000 clones, more than 15% seen once. The data were obtained in a study of metastatic and nonmetastatic thyroid tumors. As for the study in general: Repertoire data that came from the blood and tumor or nodule tissue of malignant and benign thyroid patients were compared.

Patients were all untreated before their thyroid surgery. Input material: blood. The sequence came from a female donor with papillary thyroid cancer or a benign thyroid nodule (not recorded which). Some clones in this sample may be carry-over from other donors' samples.

The CDR3 loop is CASTPDVRGQPQHF. CDR3 DNA sequence: TGTGCCAGCACCCCTGACGTGAGGGGTCAGCCTCAGCATTTT. The J gene is TRBJ1-5, the V gene TRBV12-3 or TRBV12-4; maybe TRBD1 (5 bases). The CDR3 length is 14 residues.